The following is a T cell receptor (beta chain) sequence with its context. Clones were sequenced by immunoSEQ multiplex PCR, and TCRdb holds only the in-frame ones, with some missing. The sample has about 180,000 clones; around 80% are singletons. These data belong to a study of blood T cell repertoires in COVID-19. Overall study context: PBMCs, B-cell-depleted T cells, or T cells were the source of the cDNA or gDNA that made up the material.

The TCR sequence derives from a woman of 80 years or more with COVID-19, enrolled during active disease. The sample comprised peripheral blood.

CDR3 coding DNA: TGTGCCAGCAGTTTATTTAGCAGGGACACTGAAGCTTTCTTT. This codes for CASSLFSRDTEAFF. The chain is built from TRBV27 and TRBJ1-1; tentatively, D is TRBD1 (5 bases). The CDR3 is 14 amino acids. Trimming took 1 base from V and 3 from J, leaving 9 bases between them. Germline CDR1 MNHEY, CDR2 SMNVEV (reference sequence).